The rows below give T cell receptor beta chains drawn from one sample of a study of blood T cell repertoires in COVID-19. The table came from immunoSEQ multiplex PCR; TCRdb's copy has only in-frame clones and leaves some out. Of about 62,000 clones in the sample, 86% were seen once. The source material was peripheral blood. These receptors all stem from a woman at least 80 years old with acute or convalescent COVID-19. Both conserved end residues are part of each CDR3. The order of the fields is V gene, clone size, J gene, D gene, CDR3 protein, CDR3 DNA. D genes are given only for firm matches. Expanded clones get a size class; other rows say once, few or many, or leave the size out.

>TRBV10-3|.|TRBJ1-5|.
CAISDELINQPQHF
TGTGCCATCAGTGACGAGCTGATTAATCAGCCCCAGCATTTT
>TRBV13|few|TRBJ1-4|.
CASRQGVATNEKLFF
TGTGCCAGCAGACAGGGAGTTGCAACTAATGAAAAACTGTTTTTT
>TRBV3-1/TRBV3-2|once|TRBJ2-7|TRBD2
CASSPSLAGVYEQYF
TGTGCCAGCAGCCCTTCCCTAGCGGGAGTCTACGAGCAGTACTTC
>TRBV24-1|.|TRBJ2-3|.
CATSERQVTDTQYF
TGTGCCACCAGTGAGAGACAGGTCACAGATACGCAGTATTTT
>TRBV29-1|.|TRBJ1-2|.
CSVEDGQGVGYTF
TGCAGCGTTGAAGATGGGCAGGGTGTAGGCTACACCTTC
>TRBV7-8|.|TRBJ2-1|TRBD2
CASSLSLAGKGEQFF
TGTGCCAGCAGCTTAAGCCTAGCGGGGAAAGGGGAGCAGTTCTTC
>TRBV10-3|.|TRBJ2-1|TRBD1
CAISESVQGVYNEQFF
TGTGCCATCAGTGAGTCGGTACAGGGGGTCTACAATGAGCAGTTCTTC
>TRBV12-3/TRBV12-4|once|TRBJ1-1|.
CASSLLEEAFF
TGTGCCAGCAGTTTACTCGAGGAAGCTTTCTTT
>TRBV6-6|once|TRBJ1-3|.
CASSLSGNTIYF
TGTGCCAGCAGTTTATCTGGAAACACCATATATTTT
>TRBV5-4|.|TRBJ2-7|TRBD2
CASSLGSGRGKEQYF
TGTGCCAGCAGCTTGGGAAGCGGGAGAGGTAAGGAGCAGTACTTC
>TRBV7-3|.|TRBJ2-5|TRBD2
CASSLFPSGTTQETQYF
TGTGCCAGCAGCTTATTCCCCTCCGGGACTACCCAAGAGACCCAGTACTTC
>TRBV29-1|.|TRBJ1-2|TRBD1
CSVLTGGIEF
TGCAGCGTTCTCACAGGGGGCATCGAATTC
>TRBV19|once|TRBJ1-1|.
CASRGAGAPNTEAFF
TGTGCCAGTAGAGGGGCGGGGGCCCCAAACACTGAAGCTTTCTTT
>TRBV7-2|few|TRBJ2-3|.
CASSSYQTGNPRYF
TGTGCCAGCAGCTCGTACCAAACCGGGAACCCGAGGTATTTT
>TRBV18|.|TRBJ1-2|TRBD1
CASSPGTGLNYGYTF
TGTGCCAGCTCACCAGGGACAGGTCTTAACTATGGCTACACCTTC
>TRBV4-1|.|TRBJ1-2|TRBD1
CASSHASPRTGGNYGYTF
TGCGCCAGCAGCCACGCCTCTCCCCGGACAGGGGGGAACTATGGCTACACCTTC
>TRBV9|.|TRBJ2-2|.
CASSGGWDTGELFF
TGTGCCAGCAGTGGGGGGTGGGACACCGGGGAGCTGTTTTTT
>TRBV7-9|.|TRBJ1-6|.
CASGGSSYNSPLHF
TGTGCCAGCGGCGGAAGCTCCTATAATTCACCCCTCCACTTT
>TRBV14|.|TRBJ2-7|.
CASSQGPQVYEQYF
TGTGCCAGCAGCCAAGGGCCTCAGGTCTACGAGCAGTACTTC
>TRBV5-1|.|TRBJ1-4|.
CASSFQQGNNEKLFF
TGCGCCAGCAGCTTCCAACAGGGAAATAATGAAAAACTGTTTTTT
>TRBV30|.|TRBJ1-2|.
CAWSVAGGYTF
TGTGCCTGGAGTGTAGCGGGTGGCTACACCTTC
>TRBV18|.|TRBJ2-7|.
CASSPLQGGGEQYF
TGTGCCAGCTCACCACTCCAGGGGGGCGGCGAGCAGTACTTC
>TRBV10-1|.|TRBJ2-1|.
CASSEQTDYNEQFF
TGCGCCAGCAGTGAGCAGACAGATTACAATGAGCAGTTCTTC
>TRBV5-1|.|TRBJ2-7|TRBD1
CASSPGQGDEQYF
TGCGCCAGCAGCCCGGGACAGGGAGACGAGCAGTACTTC
>TRBV3-1/TRBV3-2|.|TRBJ2-2|.
CASSRQGGGELFF
TGTGCCAGCAGTCGTCAGGGAGGCGGGGAGCTGTTTTTT
>TRBV6-5|.|TRBJ2-3|.
CATTGVADTQYF
TGTGCCACAACGGGTGTTGCAGATACGCAGTATTTT
>TRBV29-1|.|TRBJ2-7|.
CSATADYEQYF
TGCAGCGCCACAGCGGACTACGAGCAGTACTTC
>TRBV5-1|.|TRBJ2-1|TRBD1
CASSLGQGTYNEQFF
TGCGCCAGCAGCTTGGGACAGGGAACCTACAATGAGCAGTTCTTC
>TRBV7-2|.|TRBJ2-6|TRBD1
CASSRDRAGANVLTF
TGTGCCAGCAGCCGCGACAGGGCTGGGGCCAACGTCCTGACTTTC
>TRBV3-1/TRBV3-2|.|TRBJ2-1|TRBD2
CASSRNPGLRREQFF
TGTGCCAGCAGTCGTAATCCGGGACTACGACGGGAGCAGTTCTTC
>TRBV5-1|.|TRBJ1-4|TRBD1
CASSAGTGEKLFF
TGCGCCAGCAGCGCGGGGACAGGGGAGAAACTGTTTTTT
>TRBV27|few|TRBJ2-5|.
CASKGQPQETQYF
TGTGCCAGCAAGGGGCAGCCGCAAGAGACCCAGTACTTC
>TRBV9|.|TRBJ1-1|TRBD1
CASSVDGQGYTEAFF
TGTGCCAGCAGCGTAGACGGACAGGGGTACACTGAAGCTTTCTTT